These 21 T cell receptor beta chains were all obtained from the same sample, sequenced in a study of T cell responses to AZD1222 COVID-19 vaccine. The repertoire was sequenced with immunoSEQ multiplex PCR; TCRdb's copy has only in-frame clones and lacks some. The table has about 120,000 clones, around 90% seen once. This sample comprised peripheral blood, obtained 28 days after the second AZD1222 dose. The receptor set was obtained from an adult who received the AZD1222 COVID-19 vaccine.

The J gene is TRBJ2-7, the V gene TRBV30; TRBD1 agrees at 9 bases. Trimming took 1 base from V and 2 from J; bases not matched to a gene: 9. Germline CDR1 GTSNPN, CDR2 SVGIG (reference sequence). CDR3 length: 16 residues. DNA for the CDR3: TGTGCCTGGAGTGCGGGAACAGGGGGCGTAACCTACGAGCAGTACTTC. Translating it yields CAWSAGTGGVTYEQYF.

The gene calls are TRBV24-1 and TRBJ2-2; TRBD1 aligns across 11 bases. Per the germline V gene, CDR1 is KGHDR and CDR2 is SFDVKD. This CDR3 spans 16 amino acids. Trimming took 3 bases from V and 2 from J; bases not matched to a gene: 1. The CDR3 region is CATSDRTGGNTGELFF. The CDR3 DNA reads as TGTGCCACCAGTGATCGGACAGGGGGCAACACCGGGGAGCTGTTTTTT.

The genes are TRBV2 and TRBJ2-7; 9 bases align to TRBD1. The junction had 1 base not matched to a gene; V was cut back by 8 bases and J by 2 bases. This CDR3 comprises 12 residues. Looked up from germline, CDR1 is SNHLY and CDR2 is FYNNEI. CDR3 loop: CASGTGTYEQYF. The DNA for the CDR3 is TGTGCCAGCGGGACAGGGACCTACGAGCAGTACTTC.

The gene calls are TRBV7-9 and TRBJ1-1; D not resolved. CDR1 is SEHNR and CDR2 is FQNEAQ in the germline V gene (reference sequence). The CDR3 loop spans 13 amino acids. V gave up 1 base and J gave up 4 bases, with 7 bases separating them. CDR3 sequence (DNA): TGTGCCAGCAGCTTAGAGCGGTTCACTGAAGCTTTCTTT. Protein: CASSLERFTEAFF.

J is TRBJ1-2 and V is TRBV4-2; 9 nucleotides line up with TRBD1. V gave up 0 bases and J gave up 3 bases; unmatched junction bases: 2. Germline assignment: CDR1 LGHNA and CDR2 YNFKEQ. CDR3 length: 15 residues. CDR3 loop: CASSQEGDRDYGYTF. The CDR3 DNA reads TGTGCCAGCAGCCAAGAAGGGGACAGGGACTATGGCTACACCTTC.

J is TRBJ2-5 and V is TRBV14; D possibly corresponds to TRBD1 (6 bases). This CDR3 is built from 13 residues. Per the germline V gene, CDR1 is SGHDN and CDR2 is FVKESK. Trimming took 0 bases from V and 7 from J, leaving 9 bases between them. CDR3 DNA: TGTGCCAGCAGCCAAGAAGTAGGGGGGACCCAGTACTTC. This sequence encodes CASSQEVGGTQYF.

V and J are TRBV2 and TRBJ1-6, with D tentatively TRBD1 (6 bases). V was cut by 2 bases and J by 6 bases, with 14 bases left in between. CDR1 is SNHLY, CDR2 FYNNEI, per germline. The CDR3 runs 16 residues. This chain's CDR3 is CASSERRGASNSPLHF. CDR3 nucleotide sequence: TGTGCCAGCAGTGAACGTCGGGGGGCCAGTAATTCACCCCTCCACTTT.

This sequence joins TRBV4-3 and TRBJ2-5; D ambiguous. Germline lookup yields CDR1 LGHNA and CDR2 YSLEER. Between the trimmed V and J ends, which lost 0 bases and 2 bases, there was a span of 10 bases. The CDR3 is 15 residues long. Written as DNA, the CDR3 is TGCGCCAGCAGCCAAGATCCGGTAGTTCAAGAGACCCAGTACTTC. Encoded protein: CASSQDPVVQETQYF.

The V and J genes are TRBV6-4 and TRBJ2-6; no definite D call. Looked up from germline, CDR1 is MRHNA and CDR2 is SNTAGT. The ends were cut back, 6 bases at V and 0 bases at J, with 6 bases in the middle. This CDR3 contains 14 residues. The CDR3 spells CASSPTSGANVLTF. CDR3 coding DNA: TGTGCCAGCAGCCCCACCTCTGGGGCCAACGTCCTGACTTTC.

V usage is TRBV7-2 and J usage is TRBJ2-7; 7 positions match TRBD1. Trimming cost V 3 bases and J 1 base; bases outside gene matches: 6. This CDR3 has 15 amino acids. Germline loops: CDR1 SGHTA, CDR2 FQGNSA. In nucleotides, the CDR3 is TGTGCCAGCAGCTTTACAGGGGACACTTCCTACGAGCAGTACTTC. Translation gives CASSFTGDTSYEQYF. The full variable domain, with the rest looked up from reference TRBV7-2 and TRBJ2-7, is GAGVSQSPSNKVTEKGKDVELRCDPISGHTALYWYRQSLGQGLEFLIYFQGNSAPDKSGLPSDRFSAERTGGSVSTLTIQRTQQEDSAVYLCASSFTGDTSYEQYFGPGTRLTVT.

The chain uses TRBV18 and TRBJ2-1; D gene uncertain. Deletions cut 3 bases from V and 2 bases from J, with 11 bases between. The germline V gene has CDR1 KGHSH and CDR2 LQKENI. The CDR3 spans 15 residues. CDR3 coding DNA: TGTGCCAGCTCACCCGTGGAAGGCGCCTACAATGAGCAGTTCTTC. It specifies CASSPVEGAYNEQFF.

The chain couples TRBV19 to TRBJ1-1, with no clear D. Germline CDR1 LNHDA, CDR2 SQIVND (reference sequence). This CDR3 is built from 13 residues. V lost 6 bases, J lost 2 bases, and 10 bases lay in between. CDR3 coding DNA: TGTGCCAGTAGACCCACAAGTAACACTGAAGCTTTCTTT. As protein: CASRPTSNTEAFF.

The rearrangement links TRBV5-1 to TRBJ1-2; weak D call: TRBD1 (5 bases). From germline, CDR1 is SGHRS and CDR2 YFSETQ. Trimming took 0 bases from V and 6 from J, leaving 15 bases between them. This CDR3 is built from 15 residues. CDR3 region: CASSLVVGRADGYTF. The CDR3 DNA reads TGCGCCAGCAGCTTGGTAGTTGGCAGGGCTGATGGCTACACCTTC.

This chain's CDR3 is CASSPTGSGAKNIQYF. CDR3 DNA sequence: TGTGCCAGCAGTCCAACGGGTTCGGGAGCCAAAAACATTCAGTACTTC. The J gene is TRBJ2-4, the V gene TRBV28, with D unresolved. V shed 5 bases and J shed 0 bases, with 14 bases lying between them. This CDR3 is built from 16 residues. Germline V gene lookup returns CDR1 MDHEN and CDR2 SYDVKM.

The rearrangement uses TRBV19 and TRBJ1-2; the D is unclear. Germline CDR1 LNHDA, CDR2 SQIVND (reference sequence). V dropped 7 bases and J dropped 4 bases, with 19 bases sitting between them. This CDR3 has 15 residues. CDR3 sequence: CASTDRNRGVYGYTF. CDR3 nucleotide sequence: TGTGCCAGTACCGATAGGAATCGGGGAGTCTATGGCTACACCTTC.

This rearrangement joins TRBV2 to TRBJ1-6; 8 nucleotides agree with TRBD1. Trimming at V came to 7 bases and at J to 4 bases, leaving 9 bases not matched to a gene. The germline gives CDR1 SNHLY, CDR2 FYNNEI. The CDR3 runs 16 residues. Here the CDR3 reads CASTDRTGPYNSPLHF. In DNA form, the CDR3 reads TGTGCCAGCACCGATCGGACAGGGCCGTATAATTCACCCCTCCACTTT.

The chain recombines TRBV23-1 with TRBJ2-2, with TRBD2 matching over 13 bases. TRBV23-1 is identified as an open reading frame with a role that is uncertain. This CDR3 is 18 amino acids long. Trimming removed 3 bases from V and 3 bases from J; junction bases left unmatched: 7. The CDR3 region is CASSQLTSGGSYTGELFF. Written as DNA, the CDR3 is TGCGCCAGCAGTCAGTTGACTAGCGGGGGGTCCTACACCGGGGAGCTGTTTTTT.

The chain uses TRBV7-2 and TRBJ1-2; no definite D call. Germline V gene data show CDR1 as SGHTA and CDR2 as FQGNSA. The V gene lost 1 base and the J gene lost 0 bases, with 6 bases spanning the gap. This CDR3 has 14 residues. The CDR3 sequence: CASSLVRANYGYTF. The DNA of the CDR3 is TGTGCCAGCAGCTTAGTCCGAGCTAACTATGGCTACACCTTC.

The chain is built from TRBV7-2 and TRBJ1-5, with 7 bases identical to TRBD1. CDR3 length equals 15 residues. Trimming cost V 5 bases and J 6 bases; bases outside gene matches: 10. The germline V gene has CDR1 SGHTA and CDR2 FQGNSA. For the CDR3, the DNA is TGTGCCAGCAGCCTGGCACAGGGGCAAGGTCAGCCCCAGCATTTT. It is translated as CASSLAQGQGQPQHF.

The V and J genes are TRBV28 and TRBJ2-2; no clear D gene. The germline gives CDR1 MDHEN, CDR2 SYDVKM. This CDR3 region has 12 residues. The V end lost 3 bases, the J end lost 7 bases, and 6 bases lay between the germline ends. CDR3 nucleotides: TGTGCCAGCAGTTTGCTCATCGGGGAGCTGTTTTTT. Residues: CASSLLIGELFF.

The chain couples TRBV4-3 to TRBJ1-2, with D unclear. Trimming removed 1 base at V and 4 bases at J, with 7 bases between. CDR1 and CDR2 (germline): LGHNA, YSLEER. This CDR3 has 13 amino acids. DNA for the CDR3: TGCGCCAGCAGCCAAGGCCTCACCTATGGCTACACCTTC. Translated, it gives CASSQGLTYGYTF.